This TCR beta chain emerged from a study of OX40 agonist ivuxolimab in advanced cancers. Whole-study context: As their treatment, patients were administered ivuxolimab, an agonistic anti-OX40 (CD134) antibody. There were three patients with partial responses, one having hepatocellular carcinoma and two cutaneous melanoma.

Baseline was the first blood sampling point, followed by cycle 4 day 1 and cycle 7 day 1. Whole-study results and caveats: Both blood CD4+ and CD8+ T cells showed clonal growth by week 6 at 0.1 to 3.0 mg/kg.

Profiling relied on immunoSEQ multiplex PCR, and the TCRdb table lists in-frame clones only, not all of them. The sample has about 99,000 clones; about 96% are singletons. In the case of this clone: The antigen is not known.

The clonotype was recovered from an adult with an advanced solid tumor such as melanoma, head and neck, liver or kidney cancer. The input for sequencing was CD4+ or CD8+ T cells sorted from blood, taken in a trial of the OX40 agonist ivuxolimab.

The CDR3 DNA is TGCGCCAGCAGCCAAGATCTTGAGGCAAAAAAACTGTTTTTT. Translation gives CASSQDLEAKKLFF. The V call is TRBV4-1, the J call TRBJ1-4; D unclear. CDR3 length: 14 amino acids. V lost 0 bases and J 9 bases, leaving 11 bases between the germline ends. From germline, CDR1 is MGHRA and CDR2 YSYEKL.